This is a list of T cell receptor beta chains from one sample in a study of blood T cell repertoires in COVID-19. TCRdb's copy holds only in-frame clones and misses some; the assay was immunoSEQ multiplex PCR. Counted here are about 280,000 clones, around 89% occurring once; the ten biggest clones make up approximately 4%. Material for sequencing was PBMCs or T cells enriched from blood (not recorded which). These receptors were collected from a young woman with acute COVID-19. CDR3s include the opening cysteine and the closing phenylalanine or tryptophan. A D gene is named only where the DNA matches it firmly. Not all rows give a size; the values are once, few, many and, for expanded clones, a class.

size,V,D,J,DNA,CDR3
.,TRBV28,TRBD1,TRBJ2-7,TGTGCCAGCAGACCTACAGGGGGCGCTTCCTACGAGCAGTACTTC,CASRPTGGASYEQYF
.,TRBV7-3,TRBD2,TRBJ2-3,TGTGCCAGCCGACTAGCGGGAGGGGATACGCAGTATTTT,CASRLAGGDTQYF
.,TRBV27,.,TRBJ1-4,TGTGCCAGCAGTTTGGAGGGGAGAAGTGAAAAACTGTTTTTT,CASSLEGRSEKLFF
.,TRBV25-1,.,TRBJ2-6,TGTGCCAGCAGTGAGTCAGGGGCCAACGTCCTGACTTTC,CASSESGANVLTF
once,TRBV4-2,.,TRBJ1-3,TGTGCCAGCAGCCAAGACCTTGTGAGCTCTGGAAACACCATATATTTT,CASSQDLVSSGNTIYF
.,TRBV28,TRBD1,TRBJ1-3,TGTGCCAGCTCCGCCCCCCCAGGGGGCGGAAACACCATATATTTT,CASSAPPGGGNTIYF
.,TRBV11-2,TRBD1,TRBJ2-5,TGTGCCAGCAGCCCTCGGGACAGAGAGACCCAGTACTTC,CASSPRDRETQYF
few,TRBV5-1,TRBD2,TRBJ2-2,TGCGCCAGCTACCCGACTAGCGGGACCTTAGGCACCGGGGAGCTGTTTTTT,CASYPTSGTLGTGELFF
once,TRBV3-1/TRBV3-2,TRBD1,TRBJ2-7,TGTGCCAGCAGTCCACGGACAGGGGGAATGGGCGAGCAGTACTTC,CASSPRTGGMGEQYF
few,TRBV7-9,.,TRBJ1-1,TGTGCCAGCAGAAGCGACGGAGGAGTGAACACTGAAGCTTTCTTT,CASRSDGGVNTEAFF
.,TRBV12-3/TRBV12-4,.,TRBJ2-7,TGTGCCAGCAGTCCGGGACTCGACTACGAGCAGTACTTC,CASSPGLDYEQYF
.,TRBV27,.,TRBJ1-3,TGTGCCAGCAGTTTACTCGGGGATGCGGGAAACACCATATATTTT,CASSLLGDAGNTIYF
.,TRBV5-4,.,TRBJ1-6,TGTGCCAGCAGCCCCGATGGCGGCTATAATTCACCCCTCCACTTT,CASSPDGGYNSPLHF
.,TRBV19,.,TRBJ1-1,TGTGCCAGTAGTACGGCAGGGAAAAGGGGGTTGAACACTGAAGCTTTCTTT,CASSTAGKRGLNTEAFF
many,TRBV7-9,TRBD1,TRBJ2-4,TGTGCCAGCAGCTTAGGACAGGGAAACATTCAGTACTTC,CASSLGQGNIQYF
once,TRBV4-3,.,TRBJ1-4,TGCGCCAGCAGCCAAGAAGGGAGTGTGAATGAAAAACTGTTTTTT,CASSQEGSVNEKLFF
few,TRBV7-3,TRBD2,TRBJ2-7,TGTGCCAGCAGCTTATGGGGAGGGACCGAGCAGTACTTC,CASSLWGGTEQYF
.,TRBV5-1,TRBD1,TRBJ2-2,TGCGCCAGCAGCTTGGCCTTCACAGGGGGCGCGGGCACCGGGGAGCTGTTTTTT,CASSLAFTGGAGTGELFF
.,TRBV27,.,TRBJ1-2,TGTGCCAGCAGTTTCGGAGGAGAGATCTATGGCTACACCTTC,CASSFGGEIYGYTF
.,TRBV5-1,TRBD1,TRBJ2-1,TGCGCCAGCAGTTTCGGACAGGGGAGTAATGAGCAGTTCTTC,CASSFGQGSNEQFF
.,TRBV19,.,TRBJ2-1,TGTGCCACAGGAACCCTGGCCGGGACACTCCAGTTCTTC,CATGTLAGTLQFF
.,TRBV28,.,TRBJ2-7,TGTGCCAGCAGTTTGGGCCGGACCTACGAGCAGTACTTC,CASSLGRTYEQYF
.,TRBV5-1,.,TRBJ1-6,TGCGCCAGCAGCCCCGAAGGAGAGCTCCTTAATTCACCCCTCCACTTT,CASSPEGELLNSPLHF
.,TRBV10-2,TRBD1,TRBJ2-7,TGCGCCAGCAATGATATACAGGGGGCCCCCTACGAGCAGTACTTC,CASNDIQGAPYEQYF
.,TRBV13,TRBD2,TRBJ2-1,TGTGCCAGCAGCTTATCGGGGACTAGCATGTGGGAAGATGAGCAGTTCTTC,CASSLSGTSMWEDEQFF
once,TRBV19,TRBD1,TRBJ2-7,TGTGCCAGTAGTTCAACAGGGGGCATTTACGAGCAGTACTTC,CASSSTGGIYEQYF
few,TRBV29-1,TRBD2,TRBJ2-7,TGCAGCGTGCTGGACGGGGGGACCTACGAGCAGTACTTC,CSVLDGGTYEQYF
.,TRBV9,.,TRBJ2-3,TGTGCCAGCAGCGTAGGTGAGGATACGCAGTATTTT,CASSVGEDTQYF
.,TRBV3-1/TRBV3-2,.,TRBJ2-7,TGTGCCAGCAGCCAAGTCAGCGGCCCCTACGAGCAGTACTTC,CASSQVSGPYEQYF
once,TRBV28,TRBD2,TRBJ2-2,TGTGCCAGCAGCACTGCGGGGGGGGCAATCGGGGAGCTGTTTTTT,CASSTAGGAIGELFF
.,TRBV25-1,.,TRBJ1-3,TGTGCCAGCAGTGAGCCAGGGAGGAGTGGAAACACCATATATTTT,CASSEPGRSGNTIYF
.,TRBV15,.,TRBJ2-1,TGTGCCACCAGCGCCCAAGGATCCGGGACACCCTACAATGAGCAGTTCTTC,CATSAQGSGTPYNEQFF
.,TRBV29-1,TRBD1,TRBJ2-7,TGCAGCGTTGAAGAGACAGGGTGGGCCTACGAGCAGTACTTC,CSVEETGWAYEQYF
.,TRBV5-5,.,TRBJ2-2,TGTGCCAGCAGCTTGCCCCAGAACACCGGGGAGCTGTTTTTT,CASSLPQNTGELFF
.,TRBV7-9,.,TRBJ2-2,TGTGCCAGCAGCAGACAGGTGCGGAACACCGGGGAGCTGTTTTTT,CASSRQVRNTGELFF
once,TRBV18,.,TRBJ2-1,TGTGCCAGCTCACCACCGGAGCGGCTTAGCTCCTACAATGAGCAGTTCTTC,CASSPPERLSSYNEQFF
.,TRBV5-6,TRBD1,TRBJ1-5,TGTGCCAGCAGGCTAAGTGGGACAGGGGAAAATCAGCCCCAGCATTTT,CASRLSGTGENQPQHF